The following is a T cell receptor (beta chain) sequence with its context. As yet, its antigen is unknown. TCRdb's copy holds only in-frame clones and misses some; the assay was immunoSEQ multiplex PCR. The data show 15,000 to 20,000 clones, with around 85% seen just once and 3.5% to 4.5% held by the top ten. The record originates from a study of T cell clonotyping in hematopoietic cell transplantation. The CDR3 contains 15 residues. Looked up from germline, CDR1 is SGHTA and CDR2 is FQGNSA. Trimming took 1 base from V and 7 from J; bases not matched to a gene: 5. Study-wide findings and caveats: Few recipient clonotypes overlapped donors; over 95% were de novo at given depth. Pathologically expanded recipient clonotypes increased progressively from day 30 to day 180 as diversity fell. Higher Inverse Simpson Index values in graft donor and pretransplant recipient predicted broader posttransplant TCR diversity.

This TCR was recovered from a woman aged 35 to 49 in good health. Some clones in this sample may be carry-over from other donors' samples. J is TRBJ2-1 and V is TRBV7-2; 9 nucleotides agree with TRBD2. Sequenced input: peripheral blood mononuclear cells. CDR3: CASSLVREGRNEQFF. In DNA, the CDR3 is TGTGCCAGCAGCTTAGTGCGGGAGGGCCGGAATGAGCAGTTCTTC. Variable domain in full (rest from reference TRBV7-2 and TRBJ2-1): GAGVSQSPSNKVTEKGKDVELRCDPISGHTALYWYRQSLGQGLEFLIYFQGNSAPDKSGLPSDRFSAERTGGSVSTLTIQRTQQEDSAVYLCASSLVREGRNEQFFGPGTRLTVL.